This T cell receptor beta chain was sequenced in a study of T cell responses to AZD1222 COVID-19 vaccine. Study at large: Pooled together were second doses at about 4 or about 12 weeks.

The CDR3 runs 14 residues. V shed 3 bases and J 5 bases; nucleotides not matched to a gene: 5. Germline assignment: CDR1 SGHVS and CDR2 FQNEAQ. Worth noting for this clone: The antigen is unknown.

Assay: immunoSEQ multiplex PCR; the TCRdb copy retains only in-frame clones and omits some. The sample records 150,000 to 200,000 clones, around 92% being singletons. Study-level results: After the peak T cell response, and only then, were repertoires sampled. Nearly half of the spike-specific TCRs reportedly recognize variant regions that carry no mutations.

The source is an adult in good health. The chain employs TRBV7-8 and TRBJ1-1, with 8 bases that match TRBD1. The sequencing used peripheral blood, collected on day 0 of AZD1222 vaccination. CDR3 coding DNA: TGTGCCAGCAGCTTGACAGGGGCCCCTACTGAAGCTTTCTTT. Protein: CASSLTGAPTEAFF.